This T cell receptor beta chain was captured by sequencing in a study of identical twins. Study-level findings and limits: Cord blood's abundant beta clonotypes had fewer insertions, unlike memory repertoires. Twin-shared out-of-frame alpha sequences were enriched for low generation probability.

One entry per CDR3 protein results from TCRdb running MiXCR on the 5' RACE reads. Of about 890,000 distinct CDR3 sequences detected, about 12% appear once; the ten largest clones hold 1.5% to 2%. V lost 2 bases, J lost 2 bases, and 13 bases lay in between. This CDR3 has 15 amino acids. CDR1 and CDR2 from the germline V gene are LGHNT and FRNRAP. This clonotype was seen only a few times. Its matching antigen is unknown. The sample also formed part of further work on yellow fever vaccine responses in identical twins.

The sequence came from a woman between 18 and 29 years old in good health. The sequencing sample was made of PBMCs. This sequence joins TRBV12-5 and TRBJ2-7; no clear D. The CDR3 nucleotides read TGTGCTAGTGGTTTGAGCCGGGCCCAAACCTACGAGCAGTACTTC. Translation: CASGLSRAQTYEQYF.